This T cell receptor beta chain was documented in a study of blood T cell repertoires in COVID-19. Per germline, CDR1 SGHTA and CDR2 FQGNSA. CDR3 length: 16 amino acids. V lost 1 base to trimming and J lost 4 bases; unmatched junction nucleotides: 3. Sequencing used immunoSEQ multiplex PCR; TCRdb keeps in-frame clones, though not all of them. Among approximately 350,000 clones listed, around 80% were seen once. There are a few counts of this clone. The chain carries TRBV7-2 and TRBJ2-2; the match to TRBD1 covers 10 bases. The sequence was collected from a man aged 25 to 40 with active or convalescent COVID-19. The sample taken for sequencing was peripheral blood. In DNA form, the CDR3 reads TGTGCCAGCAGCTTAGGACAGGGGGCGGGCACCGGGGAGCTGTTTTTT. As protein: CASSLGQGAGTGELFF.